These 28 T cell receptor beta chains share one sample of origin, sequenced in a study of blood T cell repertoires in COVID-19. Profiling relied on immunoSEQ multiplex PCR, and the TCRdb table lists in-frame clones only, not all of them. In the table there are 150,000 or so clones, 87% of which are singletons. The specimen was PBMCs or T cells enriched from blood (not recorded which). These receptor sequences come from a woman between 35 and 50 years old who had been exposed to COVID-19.

The chain is built from TRBV7-9 and TRBJ2-3; D is unresolved. This CDR3 is built from 12 residues. CDR1 and CDR2 from the germline V gene are SEHNR and FQNEAQ (reference sequence). V lost 1 base and J lost 8, with 7 bases in between. CDR3 DNA: TGTGCCAGCAGCTTAGAAGGCGGTACGCAGTATTTT. It encodes CASSLEGGTQYF.

The chain is built from TRBV6-5 and TRBJ1-5; 9 bases agree with TRBD1. The CDR3 covers 15 residues. V lost 6 bases, J lost 7 bases, and 10 bases stayed unmatched. Germline V gene lookup returns CDR1 MNHEY and CDR2 SVGAGI. CDR3 loop: CASRYGTGLHQPQHF. The CDR3 DNA reads TGTGCCAGCAGATATGGGACAGGGCTTCACCAGCCCCAGCATTTT.

This clone was seen once. The chain employs TRBV5-6 and TRBJ1-2; possible D gene TRBD1, 6 bases. The CDR3 is made up of 12 amino acids. The V end was cut by 1 base, the J end by 7 bases, with 8 bases between. Germline V lookup: CDR1 SGHDT, CDR2 YYEEEE. The CDR3 protein is CASSLTGTGYTF. The CDR3 DNA reads as TGTGCCAGCAGCTTGACAGGGACTGGCTACACCTTC. Looking up the rest from reference TRBV5-6 and TRBJ1-2 gives the full variable domain: DAGVTQSPTHLIKTRGQQVTLRCSPKSGHDTVSWYQQALGQGPQFIFQYYEEEERQRGNFPDRFSGHQFPNYSSELNVNALLLGDSALYLCASSLTGTGYTFGSGTRLTVV.

The rearrangement links TRBV10-3 to TRBJ2-1; 12 nucleotides match TRBD2. This CDR3 has 14 amino acids. Germline V gene data show CDR1 as ENHRY and CDR2 as SYGVKD. With 6 bases clipped from V and 5 bases from J, the junction kept 2 bases outside the gene matches. CDR3 nucleotide sequence: TGTGCCATCAGCGGACTAGCGGGGAACAATGAGCAGTTCTTC. Translating gives CAISGLAGNNEQFF.

The chain links TRBV7-9 to TRBJ2-3; D possibly corresponds to TRBD2 (7 bases). Germline assignment: CDR1 SEHNR and CDR2 FQNEAQ (reference sequence). V dropped 5 bases and J dropped 0 bases, with 18 bases sitting between them. There are 17 residues in the CDR3. DNA for the CDR3: TGTGCCAGCAGCCCTGCCGCGGGGGCAGGTAGCACAGATACGCAGTATTTT. Amino acid sequence: CASSPAAGAGSTDTQYF.

The DNA of the CDR3 is TGTGCCAGCAGCTTAATGGCGGGTTTTTACAATGAGCAGTTCTTC. Translating it yields CASSLMAGFYNEQFF. This chain links TRBV7-2 with TRBJ2-1; D perhaps matches TRBD2 (5 bases). There are 15 residues in the CDR3. V lost 2 bases to trimming and J lost 4 bases, with 12 bases between them. The V gene's germline CDR1 is SGHTA and CDR2 FQGNSA. Together with reference TRBV7-2 and TRBJ2-1, the CDR3 gives the full variable domain: GAGVSQSPSNKVTEKGKDVELRCDPISGHTALYWYRQSLGQGLEFLIYFQGNSAPDKSGLPSDRFSAERTGGSVSTLTIQRTQQEDSAVYLCASSLMAGFYNEQFFGPGTRLTVL.

This clone was seen only a few times. The V gene is TRBV5-4, the J gene TRBJ2-4; 8 bases are shared with TRBD1. This CDR3 is 16 amino acids long. V lost 4 bases to trimming and J lost 0 bases; unmatched junction nucleotides: 6. CDR1 is SGHNT and CDR2 is YYREEE in the germline V gene (reference sequence). The CDR3 is CASSQIQGEAKNIQYF. Written as DNA, the CDR3 is TGTGCCAGCAGCCAAATACAGGGGGAAGCCAAAAACATTCAGTACTTC.

The chain employs TRBV5-1 and TRBJ2-1, with 11 bases that match TRBD2. Trimming cost V 0 bases and J 9 bases; bases outside gene matches: 8. The CDR3 sequence is 16 residues long. CDR1 is SGHRS, CDR2 YFSETQ, per germline. Here the CDR3 DNA reads TGCGCCAGCAGCTTGGCCGCCGCTAGCGGGGGGATTGAGCAGTTCTTC. As protein: CASSLAAASGGIEQFF.

The chain has TRBV9 and TRBJ1-4; D unresolved. V shed 1 base and J shed 7 bases, with 14 bases lying between them. The germline CDR1 and CDR2 sequences are SGDLS and YYNGEE. The CDR3 extends over 15 amino acids. CDR3 sequence reads: CASSVFGSDSEKLFF. The CDR3 nucleotides read TGTGCCAGCAGCGTATTCGGGTCGGATTCTGAAAAACTGTTTTTT.

The chain couples TRBV4-3 to TRBJ2-1, with 8 nucleotides matching TRBD2. The length of the CDR3 is 15 residues. The V segment lost 1 base and the J segment 2 bases; nucleotides outside the gene matches: 1. Germline V CDR1 and CDR2: LGHNA, YSLEER. CDR3 nucleotide sequence: TGCGCCAGCAGCCAAGGTAGCGGGACCTACAATGAGCAGTTCTTC. The encoded protein is CASSQGSGTYNEQFF.

The V and J genes are TRBV6-5 and TRBJ1-1; D gene uncertain. This CDR3 region has 16 residues. The germline V and J ends were trimmed by 0 bases and 2 bases, with 13 bases remaining between them. The V gene's germline CDR1 is MNHEY and CDR2 SVGAGI. The DNA of the CDR3 is TGTGCCAGCAGTTACTCGATAGTTAAGCAAAACACTGAAGCTTTCTTT. Residues: CASSYSIVKQNTEAFF.

This clone was observed once. The chain has TRBV18 and TRBJ1-5; a weak D match, TRBD1 (5 bases). The germline V and J ends were trimmed by 1 base and 5 bases, with 15 bases remaining between them. In germline, CDR1 is KGHSH, CDR2 LQKENI. The CDR3 extends over 16 amino acids. The CDR3 here is CASSPLSGMTDQPQHF. The CDR3 DNA sequence: TGTGCCAGCTCACCACTGTCAGGGATGACGGATCAGCCCCAGCATTTT.

The CDR3 loop is CASSPLPPGREQPQHF. The CDR3 coding sequence is TGTGCCAGCTCACCACTCCCCCCTGGCCGGGAACAGCCCCAGCATTTT. The chain uses TRBV18 and TRBJ1-5; D ambiguous. CDR3 length equals 16 residues. V lost 1 base to trimming and J lost 7 bases, with 17 bases between them. Germline lookup yields CDR1 KGHSH and CDR2 LQKENI.

V is TRBV5-1 and J is TRBJ2-7; unclear D gene. V was shortened by 5 bases and J by 2 bases, with 11 bases between the two germline ends. CDR3 length: 13 residues. Germline V gene lookup returns CDR1 SGHRS and CDR2 YFSETQ. Here the CDR3 reads CASSSDGAYEQYF. CDR3 in DNA: TGCGCCAGCAGTTCAGACGGAGCCTACGAGCAGTACTTC.

The chain carries TRBV20-1 and TRBJ2-1; D is ambiguous. This CDR3 is 14 amino acids long. Trimming removed 3 bases at V and 10 bases at J, with 19 bases between. Germline CDR1 DFQATT, CDR2 SNEGSKA (reference sequence). CDR3 loop: CSASTVPKIWEQFF. CDR3 sequence (DNA): TGCAGTGCTAGTACCGTCCCTAAAATTTGGGAGCAGTTCTTC.

This clone was observed once. This chain joins TRBV4-2 and TRBJ1-1, with no clear D. CDR1 and CDR2 from the germline V gene are LGHNA and YNFKEQ. V was pared by 1 base and J by 5 bases, with 8 bases between. The CDR3 has 13 amino acids. In DNA form, the CDR3 reads TGTGCCAGCAGCCAAGGTGTCGGGACTGAAGCTTTCTTT. Protein product: CASSQGVGTEAFF.

The chain is built from TRBV13 and TRBJ2-7; 7 bases are shared with TRBD1. CDR3 size: 15 residues. J gave up 3 bases and V 4 bases, and 9 bases lay outside the gene matches. The V gene's germline CDR1 is PRHDT and CDR2 FYEKMQ (reference sequence). The CDR3 region has the DNA TGTGCCAGCAGCTCTATCCGGGACAGTTACTACGAGCAGTACTTC. This codes for CASSSIRDSYYEQYF.

The chain carries TRBV19 and TRBJ1-1; D gene uncertain. Germline assignment: CDR1 LNHDA and CDR2 SQIVND (reference sequence). With 3 bases removed from V and 2 bases from J, the gap between germline ends came to 7 bases. This CDR3 has 13 residues. The CDR3 sequence is CASSIKRNTEAFF. Here the CDR3 DNA reads TGTGCCAGTAGTATCAAGAGAAACACTGAAGCTTTCTTT.

V and J are TRBV19 and TRBJ2-2; TRBD1 is a possible D gene (5 bases). Trimming cost V 10 bases and J 4 bases, with 13 bases left between them. The CDR3 loop spans 13 amino acids. Per the germline V gene, CDR1 is LNHDA and CDR2 is SQIVND (reference sequence). The DNA for the CDR3 is TGTGCCACCAGAAGGGGCTCCACCGGGGAGCTGTTTTTT. It codes for CATRRGSTGELFF.

This chain uses TRBV27 with TRBJ1-2; weak D call: TRBD1 (5 bases). V was shortened by 4 bases and J by 5 bases, with 14 bases between the two germline ends. Germline V gene lookup returns CDR1 MNHEY and CDR2 SMNVEV (reference sequence). The CDR3 sequence is 14 residues long. This CDR3 is CASSWKGKGYGYTF. Written as DNA, the CDR3 is TGTGCCAGCAGTTGGAAAGGGAAGGGGTATGGCTACACCTTC.

This clone occurred a few times. The V gene is TRBV27, the J gene TRBJ1-2; a weak D match, TRBD1 (6 bases). There are 14 residues in the CDR3. Trimming shortened V by 6 bases and J by 0 bases, and 11 bases separated the two germline ends. Germline values: CDR1 MNHEY, CDR2 SMNVEV (reference sequence). Here the CDR3 reads CASRDRTTNYGYTF. The CDR3, as DNA: TGTGCCAGCAGGGACAGAACCACTAACTATGGCTACACCTTC.

This clone showed up just once. The genes are TRBV6-1 and TRBJ1-4; no clear D. Trimming stripped 11 bases from V and 8 bases from J, with 6 bases between. In germline, CDR1 is MNHNS, CDR2 SASEGT. This CDR3 is built from 9 residues. For the CDR3, the DNA is TGTGCCCCCAGGGAAAAACTGTTTTTT. It is translated as CAPREKLFF.

The rearrangement links TRBV19 to TRBJ1-1, with 8 bases aligning to TRBD1. Unmatched junction bases numbered 5, after V lost 9 bases and J lost 8 bases. This CDR3 is built from 11 residues. Germline V gives CDR1 LNHDA, CDR2 SQIVND (reference sequence). This CDR3 is CASRNRGEAFF. CDR3 nucleotides: TGTGCCAGCAGAAACAGGGGGGAAGCTTTCTTT.

The chain uses TRBV10-3 and TRBJ2-4; D possibly corresponds to TRBD2 (5 bases). The length of the CDR3 is 13 residues. Germline V CDR1 and CDR2: ENHRY, SYGVKD. Trimming took off 6 bases at V and 5 bases at J, with 11 bases between the two ends. The CDR3 loop is CAISRPGENIQYF. The CDR3, as DNA: TGTGCCATCAGCAGACCCGGGGAAAACATTCAGTACTTC.

CDR3 bases: TGTGCCAGCTCACCACCTACCAGGGGGCGAGATACGCAGTATTTT. The encoded protein is CASSPPTRGRDTQYF. The chain employs TRBV18 and TRBJ2-3; 8 nucleotides agree with TRBD1. The CDR3 has 15 residues. Germline loops: CDR1 KGHSH, CDR2 LQKENI. The trim removed 0 bases at V and 5 bases at J, leaving 4 bases unmatched. Combining the CDR3 with reference TRBV18 and TRBJ2-3 gives the whole variable domain NAGVMQNPRHLVRRRGQEARLRCSPMKGHSHVYWYRQLPEEGLKFMVYLQKENIIDESGMPKERFSAEFPKEGPSILRIQQVVRGDSAAYFCASSPPTRGRDTQYFGPGTRLTVL.

In nucleotides, the CDR3 is TGTGCCAGCAGCCGGACTAGCGTAAACAATGAGCAGTTCTTC. It is translated as CASSRTSVNNEQFF. This chain uses TRBV7-9 with TRBJ2-1; 9 nucleotides match TRBD2. The CDR3 extends over 14 amino acids. Germline CDR1 reads SEHNR; CDR2 reads FQNEAQ (reference sequence). V lost 5 bases to trimming and J lost 5 bases; unmatched junction nucleotides: 4.

The chain is built from TRBV28 and TRBJ1-3; 8 positions match TRBD1. CDR1 is MDHEN and CDR2 is SYDVKM in the germline V gene. V trimming: 3 bases; J trimming: 0 bases; junction bases outside the gene matches: 7. The CDR3 length is 17 residues. CDR3 amino acids: CASSFGDRFSSGNTIYF. The CDR3 DNA reads as TGTGCCAGCAGTTTTGGGGACAGGTTTTCCTCTGGAAACACCATATATTTT. The full variable domain, with the rest looked up from reference TRBV28 and TRBJ1-3, is DVKVTQSSRYLVKRTGEKVFLECVQDMDHENMFWYRQDPGLGLRLIYFSYDVKMKEKGDIPEGYSVSREKKERFSLILESASTNQTSMYLCASSFGDRFSSGNTIYFGEGSWLTVV.

The V and J genes are TRBV11-3 and TRBJ2-7; TRBD1 aligns across 9 bases. In germline, CDR1 is SGHNT, CDR2 YENEEA. This CDR3 is built from 13 residues. Trimming cost V 5 bases and J 5 bases; bases outside gene matches: 4. CDR3: CASSQRQGDEQYF. DNA of the CDR3: TGTGCCAGCAGCCAACGACAGGGGGACGAGCAGTACTTC.